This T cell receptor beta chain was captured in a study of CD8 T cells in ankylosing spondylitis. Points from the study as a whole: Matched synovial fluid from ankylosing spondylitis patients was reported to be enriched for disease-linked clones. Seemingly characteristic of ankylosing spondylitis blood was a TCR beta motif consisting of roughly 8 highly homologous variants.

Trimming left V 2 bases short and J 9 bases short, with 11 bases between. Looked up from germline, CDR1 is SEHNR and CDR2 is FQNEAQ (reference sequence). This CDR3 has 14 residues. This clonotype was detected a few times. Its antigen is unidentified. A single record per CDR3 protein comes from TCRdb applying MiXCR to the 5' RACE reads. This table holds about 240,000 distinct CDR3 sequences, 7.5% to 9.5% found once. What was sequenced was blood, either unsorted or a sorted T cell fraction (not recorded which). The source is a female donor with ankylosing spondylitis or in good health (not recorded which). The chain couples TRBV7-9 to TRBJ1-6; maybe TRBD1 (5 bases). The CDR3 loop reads CASSLQGGTSPLHF. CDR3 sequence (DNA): TGTGCCAGCAGCTTACAGGGTGGGACTTCACCCCTCCACTTT.